The 22 T cell receptor beta chains below were found in one sample sequenced in a study of blood T cell repertoires in COVID-19. This table comes from immunoSEQ multiplex PCR, and its TCRdb copy is limited to in-frame clones, with some not included. The sample carries some 250,000 clones, around 83% recorded once. The source material was peripheral blood. Receptor source: a woman aged 55-70 years with active or convalescent COVID-19.

This chain connects TRBV18 to TRBJ2-7; TRBD1 matches 9 bases. Germline trimming cut 5 bases from V and 5 bases from J; bases unmatched to any gene: 10. This CDR3 is 15 amino acids long. CDR1 KGHSH and CDR2 LQKENI come from the germline V gene. This CDR3 reads CASSETGTGFDEQYF. CDR3 coding DNA: TGTGCCAGCTCAGAAACCGGGACAGGGTTTGACGAGCAGTACTTC.

This chain joins TRBV6-6 and TRBJ1-2, with D maybe TRBD1 (6 bases). The CDR3 is 15 residues long. Germline V gene data show CDR1 as MNHNY and CDR2 as SVGAGI (reference sequence). The germline V and J ends were trimmed by 2 bases and 5 bases, with 15 bases remaining between them. As DNA, the CDR3 is TGTGCCAGCAGTTACAGACAGGTTTCGTCGTATGGCTACACCTTC. Translated, it gives CASSYRQVSSYGYTF.

This sequence joins TRBV9 and TRBJ1-4; 7 bases are shared with TRBD1. The CDR3 is 15 residues long. Trimming took 1 base from V and 6 from J; bases not matched to a gene: 6. Germline CDR1 is SGDLS and CDR2 is YYNGEE. The CDR3 DNA reads TGTGCCAGCAGCGTACAGGGTACAGGGGATGAAAAACTGTTTTTT. This sequence encodes CASSVQGTGDEKLFF.

This chain uses TRBV6-6 with TRBJ1-1; a possible D gene is TRBD1 (6 bases). The germline V gene has CDR1 MNHNY and CDR2 SVGAGI (reference sequence). The CDR3 loop spans 16 amino acids. V lost 6 bases to trimming and J lost 0 bases, with 17 bases between them. CDR3 sequence reads: CASRTQGMTMNTEAFF. As DNA, the CDR3 is TGTGCCAGCAGAACACAGGGAATGACGATGAACACTGAAGCTTTCTTT.

V gene TRBV23-1 combines with J gene TRBJ1-2; 12 bases line up with TRBD1. TRBV23-1 is treated as an ORF (open reading frame) with a function not yet certain. The length of the CDR3 is 19 residues. With 2 bases clipped from V and 1 base from J, the junction kept 11 bases outside the gene matches. CDR3 residues: CASSQIGGQGANYNYGYTF. The CDR3 DNA reads as TGCGCCAGCAGTCAAATCGGGGGACAGGGGGCGAACTATAACTATGGCTACACCTTC.

This chain connects TRBV7-9 to TRBJ1-1; 12 nucleotides agree with TRBD1. Germline loops: CDR1 SEHNR, CDR2 FQNEAQ (reference sequence). J was trimmed by 4 bases and V by 1 base; bases with no gene match: 7. This CDR3 spans 17 amino acids. The CDR3 nucleotides are TGTGCCAGCAGCTTAGTAGGGACAGGGGGCTTTGGCACTGAAGCTTTCTTT. It is translated as CASSLVGTGGFGTEAFF.

The V call is TRBV7-3, the J call TRBJ2-1, with 7 bases aligning to TRBD1. The trim removed 5 bases at V and 5 bases at J, leaving 9 bases unmatched. CDR1 is SGHTA and CDR2 is FQGTGA in the germline V gene. CDR3 length equals 15 residues. CDR3: CASSPIGTDNNEQFF. The CDR3 nucleotides are TGTGCCAGCAGCCCTATCGGGACAGACAACAATGAGCAGTTCTTC.

This clone was seen more than once but under ten times. The chain uses TRBV5-8 and TRBJ1-2; 12 positions match TRBD1. The CDR3 is 14 residues long. Looked up from germline, CDR1 is SGHTS and CDR2 is YDEGEE. After removal of 4 bases from V and 8 bases from J, the junction contained 6 bases not matched to a gene. The CDR3: CASSVGQGAYGYTF. In nucleotides, the CDR3 is TGTGCCAGCAGCGTGGGACAGGGGGCTTACGGCTACACCTTC. The full variable domain, in which reference TRBV5-8 and TRBJ1-2 provide the parts outside the CDR3, is EAGVTQSPTHLIKTRGQQATLRCSPISGHTSVYWYQQALGLGLQFLLWYDEGEERNRGNFPPRFSGRQFPNYSSELNVNALELEDSALYLCASSVGQGAYGYTFGSGTRLTVV.

This chain joins TRBV5-3 and TRBJ1-2; 8 nucleotides match TRBD1. TRBV5-3 is assigned to the ORF class and has an uncertain function. The V gene end was trimmed by 0 bases and the J gene end by 7 bases; junction bases not matched to a gene: 11. This CDR3 has 16 amino acids. CDR3 region: CARSLGSPRGLGGYTF. The DNA for the CDR3 is TGTGCCAGAAGCTTGGGTTCCCCCAGGGGGCTAGGTGGCTACACCTTC.

This sequence joins TRBV7-9 and TRBJ1-2; the D gene is possibly TRBD1 (6 bases). Germline V gene sequence: CDR1 SEHNR, CDR2 FQNEAQ (reference sequence). Trimming removed 9 bases from V and 3 bases from J, with 11 bases in between. CDR3 length equals 12 residues. The CDR3 nucleotides read TGTGCCAGTCAGGGGACGGACTATGGCTACACCTTC. Translated: CASQGTDYGYTF.

V is TRBV30 and J is TRBJ1-2, with D perhaps TRBD1 (6 bases). Germline CDR1 GTSNPN, CDR2 SVGIG (reference sequence). V lost 2 bases, J lost 0 bases, and 13 bases lay in between. The CDR3 is made up of 15 amino acids. As DNA, the CDR3 is TGTGCCTGGAGTTTGCCAGGGGCTTCTAACTATGGCTACACCTTC. It encodes CAWSLPGASNYGYTF.

The V gene is TRBV24-1, the J gene TRBJ1-2, with 11 bases matching TRBD1. CDR1 KGHDR and CDR2 SFDVKD come from the germline V gene. CDR3 length equals 16 residues. The trim removed 5 bases at V and 8 bases at J, leaving 12 bases unmatched. CDR3 sequence (DNA): TGTGCCACCAGTGCCAAAAGGGACAGGGGGGCTGGCGGCTACACCTTC. Protein sequence: CATSAKRDRGAGGYTF.

The rearrangement uses TRBV19 and TRBJ1-1; TRBD1 aligns across 9 bases. Germline V gene lookup returns CDR1 LNHDA and CDR2 SQIVND (reference sequence). This CDR3 spans 17 amino acids. Unmatched junction bases numbered 10, after V lost 3 bases and J lost 2 bases. DNA of the CDR3: TGTGCCAGTAGTATCTCACCTTTGGACAGGGGAAACACTGAAGCTTTCTTT. Residues: CASSISPLDRGNTEAFF.

This chain connects TRBV5-1 to TRBJ2-7; TRBD2 aligns across 7 bases. The ends lost 4 bases at V and 3 bases at J; junction bases unmatched: 7. The CDR3 loop spans 14 amino acids. Germline values: CDR1 SGHRS, CDR2 YFSETQ. CDR3 in amino acids: CASSRDGGVYEQYF. In DNA form, the CDR3 reads TGCGCCAGCAGCCGTGATGGGGGGGTCTACGAGCAGTACTTC.

The J gene is TRBJ1-1, the V gene TRBV4-3, with TRBD1 matching 7 bases. Germline V gene lookup returns CDR1 LGHNA and CDR2 YSLEER. V shed 2 bases and J 8 bases; nucleotides not matched to a gene: 11. The CDR3 length is 15 residues. The CDR3 loop is CASSQFIGTDAEAFF. Written as DNA, the CDR3 is TGCGCCAGCAGCCAATTCATAGGGACAGACGCCGAAGCTTTCTTT.

The chain's CDR3 is CASSGQGVDTGELFF. The CDR3 region has the DNA TGTGCCAGCAGTGGGCAGGGGGTGGACACCGGGGAGCTGTTTTTT. The chain recombines TRBV2 with TRBJ2-2; 7 bases line up with TRBD1. Germline values: CDR1 SNHLY, CDR2 FYNNEI. This CDR3 is 15 amino acids long. Trimming took 4 bases from V and 3 from J; bases not matched to a gene: 5.

The genes are TRBV19 and TRBJ2-2; D is unclear. The germline V gene has CDR1 LNHDA and CDR2 SQIVND (reference sequence). V was shortened by 5 bases and J by 7 bases, with 8 bases between the two germline ends. The CDR3 has 12 amino acids. CDR3 sequence reads: CASSRGFGELFF. CDR3 sequence (DNA): TGTGCCAGTAGTCGAGGATTCGGGGAGCTGTTTTTT.

The chain couples TRBV18 to TRBJ1-1; D not certain. The germline V and J ends were trimmed by 3 bases and 0 bases, with 11 bases remaining between them. The CDR3 length is 15 residues. CDR1 KGHSH and CDR2 LQKENI come from the germline V gene. CDR3 sequence: CASSPGDSVNTEAFF. The CDR3 DNA is TGTGCCAGCTCACCGGGAGATAGTGTGAACACTGAAGCTTTCTTT.

This clone has just one count. The V call is TRBV5-5, the J call TRBJ2-5; D is possibly TRBD2 (5 bases). The CDR3 covers 15 residues. Trimming cost V 0 bases and J 2 bases, with 11 bases left between them. The germline gives CDR1 SGHKS, CDR2 YYEKEE (reference sequence). CDR3 bases: TGTGCCAGCAGCTTGGCCCAACTAGTACAAGAGACCCAGTACTTC. As protein: CASSLAQLVQETQYF.

This clone was recorded only once. The chain has TRBV9 and TRBJ2-1, with D unresolved. Trimming left V 0 bases short and J 6 bases short, with 10 bases between. Germline CDR1 is SGDLS and CDR2 is YYNGEE. The CDR3 spans 14 residues. The CDR3 is CASSVAGSGNEQFF. CDR3 nucleotide sequence: TGTGCCAGCAGCGTAGCTGGTTCGGGCAATGAGCAGTTCTTC.

The J gene is TRBJ1-3, the V gene TRBV9; 7 bases line up with TRBD1. The ends lost 0 bases at V and 4 bases at J; junction bases unmatched: 7. Germline V gene data show CDR1 as SGDLS and CDR2 as YYNGEE. There are 16 residues in the CDR3. CDR3 sequence (DNA): TGTGCCAGCAGCGTAGGCGGAGGGGGCTCAGGAAACACCATATATTTT. This gives the protein CASSVGGGGSGNTIYF.

This clone was picked up a small number of times. The chain joins TRBV5-1 to TRBJ2-3; 10 nucleotides match TRBD1. CDR3 length equals 15 residues. V gave up 4 bases and J gave up 3 bases; unmatched junction bases: 5. Germline CDR1 and CDR2: SGHRS and YFSETQ. The CDR3 reads CASSPDRGLTDTQYF. The DNA of the CDR3 is TGCGCCAGCAGCCCTGACAGGGGGCTTACAGATACGCAGTATTTT.